This TCR beta chain is drawn from a study of blood T cell repertoires in COVID-19. The data were produced by immunoSEQ multiplex PCR, yet TCRdb's version contains in-frame clones alone and is incomplete. The sample has about 260,000 clones, around 93% seen once. The V end was cut by 2 bases, the J end by 0 bases, with 6 bases between. The germline gives CDR1 SGHNT, CDR2 YYREEE (reference sequence). This CDR3 comprises 14 residues. This clonotype was sampled from a man aged 40-50 years who had been exposed to COVID-19. V gene TRBV5-4 combines with J gene TRBJ1-5; no clear D gene. Sample: PBMCs or T cells enriched from blood (not recorded which). CDR3 amino acids: CASSFSGSNQPQHF. The CDR3 nucleotides are TGTGCCAGCAGCTTCTCAGGTAGCAATCAGCCCCAGCATTTT.